This T cell receptor beta chain was sequenced during a study of blood T cell repertoires in COVID-19. Study summary: The samples span acute and convalescent COVID-19 from the United States, Italy and Spain. Sources were T cells, B-cell-depleted T cells, or PBMCs; the material itself was cDNA or gDNA.

Germline V gene lookup returns CDR1 SGHRS and CDR2 YFSETQ. This CDR3 spans 16 amino acids. J gave up 2 bases and V 1 base, and 8 bases lay outside the gene matches. Study processing details: From reference gene primer amplification, estimates of nucleated cell counts were derived. TCRdb's copy holds only in-frame clones and misses some; the assay was immunoSEQ multiplex PCR. D and trimming were read from the DNA, whereas the V and J calls and clone size are those reported in that table. The sample has about 180,000 clones, more than 70% seen once. The sequenced sample consisted of peripheral blood. This receptor was taken from a woman between 25 and 40 years old with acute or convalescent COVID-19. The rearrangement uses TRBV5-1 and TRBJ2-5, with 7 bases lining up with TRBD2. The DNA for the CDR3 is TGCGCCAGCAGCTTGCGGTTAGGCGGGGGACAAGAGACCCAGTACTTC. Translating it yields CASSLRLGGGQETQYF.